Following are 5 T cell receptor beta chains from one sample sequenced in a study of identical twins (TCRdb year 2016). Receptor amplification or capture employed 5' RACE. TCRdb names Illumina HiSeq 2000 as the instrument used. TCRdb reprocessing: public reads trimmed at Q25 with fastp, clones called with MiXCR, in-frame beta chains kept. Each record represents a unique CDR3 protein, reported with the most common genes and DNA among its rows. For this sample there are about 570,000 distinct CDR3 sequences; 9.5% to 10% appear just once. The biggest ten clones account for approximately 3% of the sample. Another study also made use of these data, one on yellow fever vaccine responses in identical twins.

Sequencing input: PBMCs. The receptor set was obtained from a woman in her late teens or twenties in good health.

In this sample, this clonotype turned up many times. The J gene is TRBJ2-7, the V gene TRBV7-9; D gene unclear. The V gene's germline CDR1 is SEHNR and CDR2 FQNEAQ (reference sequence). The CDR3 runs to 16 residues. The V end lost 6 bases, the J end lost 0 bases, and 18 bases lay between the germline ends. This CDR3 is CASSSPPAELSYEQYF. DNA for the CDR3: TGTGCCAGCAGTTCCCCCCCGGCCGAACTCTCCTACGAGCAGTACTTC.

There are a few counts of this clonotype. The chain joins TRBV6-1 to TRBJ2-1; TRBD2 matches at 9 bases. The CDR3 is made up of 14 amino acids. Trimming at V came to 5 bases and at J to 6 bases, leaving 5 bases not matched to a gene. Germline loops: CDR1 MNHNS, CDR2 SASEGT. The CDR3 is CASSTGTSSNEQFF. CDR3 nucleotide sequence: TGTGCCAGCAGTACCGGGACTAGCTCCAATGAGCAGTTCTTC.

This clonotype was seen more than once but under ten times. The CDR3 spells CASSTGLAGGPVGGEQYF. In DNA form, the CDR3 reads TGTGCCAGCAGCACCGGACTAGCGGGAGGCCCTGTGGGAGGAGAGCAGTACTTC. The chain joins TRBV11-1 to TRBJ2-7; 14 bases are a match to TRBD2. CDR1 SGHAT and CDR2 FQDESV come from the germline V gene (reference sequence). The CDR3 spans 18 residues. Trimming removed 5 bases from V and 7 bases from J; junction bases left unmatched: 16. Filled out from reference TRBV11-1 and TRBJ2-7, the complete variable domain reads EAEVAQSPRYKITEKSQAVAFWCDPISGHATLYWYRQILGQGPELLVQFQDESVVDDSQLPKDRFSAERLKGVDSTLKIQPAELGDSAMYLCASSTGLAGGPVGGEQYFGPGTRLTVT.

In its sample, this clonotype was seen a few times. The chain carries TRBV11-2 and TRBJ2-4; TRBD1 or TRBD2 may be the D gene (5 bases each). V lost 1 base and J lost 7, with 11 bases in between. There are 14 residues in the CDR3. Germline lookup yields CDR1 SGHAT and CDR2 FQNNGV. CDR3 nucleotides: TGTGCCAGCAGCTTAGGGGACGGGTGGAACATTCAGTACTTC. Translation gives CASSLGDGWNIQYF.

This clonotype turned up a few times. The genes are TRBV29-1 and TRBJ1-2, with D perhaps TRBD1 (5 bases). CDR3 size: 13 residues. V lost 7 bases, J lost 5 bases, and 17 bases lay in between. Germline-derived CDR1 and CDR2 are SQVTM and ANQGSEA. The CDR3 protein is CSAGGARSYGYTF. In DNA, the CDR3 is TGCAGCGCCGGCGGGGCCCGATCATATGGCTACACCTTC.